The 23 T cell receptor beta chains in this list originate from one sample, sequenced in a study of HIV-infected children after antiretroviral therapy interruption. The treatment denotes: PENTA 11 planned treatment interruption arm or continuous ART arm. Unique molecular identifiers were included in an RNA-based 3' RACE TCR library. MiXCR was run by TCRdb on the 3' RACE reads, yielding one entry per CDR3 protein. The sample yields fewer than 100,000 distinct CDR3 sequences, about 7.2% seen once. The sample was CD45RA+ CD4+ T cells from PBMCs, pooled from several time points, taken from a donor given antiretroviral therapy, either interrupted or continuous. Regarding subset: naive CD4+ CD45RA+ CD45RO- T cells. The receptors derive from a pool of human donors with HIV.

This clonotype has a count of ten or more. The chain joins TRBV2 to TRBJ1-6; 9 nucleotides match TRBD1. V shed 4 bases and J 11 bases; nucleotides not matched to a gene: 6. The CDR3 is 14 residues long. Germline values: CDR1 SNHLY, CDR2 FYNNEI. The CDR3 spells CASSVGTGYPPLHF. Written as DNA, the CDR3 is TGTGCCAGCAGTGTGGGGACAGGGTATCCACCCCTCCACTTT.

This clonotype has a single count. This may be a read error: a much more frequent sequence differs by one nucleotide. This CDR3 reads CASSVEDEQHF. The CDR3 DNA reads TGTGCCAGCAGCGTAGAGGACGAGCAGCACTTC. V is TRBV13 and J is TRBJ2-7, with D unclear. The germline gives CDR1 PRHDT, CDR2 FYEKMQ (reference sequence). The CDR3 has 11 residues.

This clonotype was detected many times. The V gene is TRBV5-1, the J gene TRBJ2-1; weak D call: TRBD2 (5 bases). The CDR3 has 13 residues. In germline, CDR1 is SGHRS, CDR2 YFSETQ. With 7 bases removed from V and 8 bases from J, the gap between germline ends came to 16 bases. The CDR3 region has the DNA TGCGCCAGCGGAAGACTCGGGGTGGATGAGCAGTTCTTC. It yields the protein CASGRLGVDEQFF.

This clonotype was counted only a few times. The chain joins TRBV3-1 to TRBJ2-7; TRBD1 might be the D (5 bases). V lost 3 bases, J lost 8 bases, and 8 bases lay in between. CDR1 LGHDT and CDR2 YNNKEL come from the germline V gene (reference sequence). This CDR3 has 11 amino acids. The CDR3 DNA reads as TGTGCCAGCAGCCACCGACAGAAGCAGTACTTC. Amino acids: CASSHRQKQYF.

This clonotype was found many times. V is TRBV13 and J is TRBJ2-1, with 11 nucleotides matching TRBD2. CDR1 PRHDT and CDR2 FYEKMQ come from the germline V gene (reference sequence). This CDR3 has 15 amino acids. V shed 8 bases and J 12 bases; nucleotides not matched to a gene: 15. CDR3 sequence: CASARGLALAGVQFF. In nucleotides, the CDR3 is TGTGCCAGCGCCCGTGGCCTCGCACTAGCGGGGGTGCAGTTCTTC.

V gene TRBV27 combines with J gene TRBJ2-2; D is perhaps TRBD2 (5 bases). CDR3 length equals 13 residues. Trimming cost V 2 bases and J 6 bases, with 7 bases left between them. CDR1 is MNHEY and CDR2 is SMNVEV in the germline V gene (reference sequence). CDR3 nucleotides: TGTGCCAGCAGTTTAGGAGGCCCCGGGGAGCTGTTTTTT. Its protein is CASSLGGPGELFF.

This clonotype was observed at least ten times. This sequence joins TRBV30 and TRBJ2-2; a possible D gene is TRBD2 (6 bases). The CDR3 loop spans 15 amino acids. Germline assignment: CDR1 GTSNPN and CDR2 SVGIG (reference sequence). V was trimmed by 0 bases and J by 5 bases, leaving 13 bases between them. CDR3: CAWSVEGPGTGELFF. CDR3 nucleotide sequence: TGTGCCTGGAGTGTGGAGGGGCCGGGGACCGGGGAGCTGTTTTTT.

Many counts were recorded for this clonotype. The rearrangement joins TRBV7-8 to TRBJ2-2; weak D call: TRBD1 (6 bases). Germline V gene data show CDR1 as SGHVS and CDR2 as FQNEAQ. The CDR3 is 14 residues long. With 3 bases removed from V and 6 bases from J, the gap between germline ends came to 11 bases. The CDR3 bases are TGTGCCAGCAGCTTGGGAACAGGGTCCGGGGAGCTGTTTTTT. Amino acid sequence: CASSLGTGSGELFF.

This clonotype was seen repeatedly, ten times or more. V usage is TRBV28 and J usage is TRBJ2-5; possible D gene TRBD2, 6 bases. Trimming stripped 3 bases from V and 0 bases from J, with 8 bases between. The CDR3 contains 14 residues. Germline V CDR1 and CDR2: MDHEN, SYDVKM. The CDR3 coding sequence is TGTGCCAGCAGTTTGGCGGGGAACCAAGAGACCCAGTACTTC. Translating gives CASSLAGNQETQYF.

This clonotype occurred many times. The chain recombines TRBV11-3 with TRBJ2-7, with D possibly matching TRBD2 (6 bases). Trimming shortened V by 4 bases and J by 2 bases, and 12 bases separated the two germline ends. In germline, CDR1 is SGHNT, CDR2 YENEEA. There are 14 residues in the CDR3. CDR3 in DNA: TGTGCCAGCAGCTCCCCGGGGGTAACCTACGAGCAGTACTTC. Protein sequence: CASSSPGVTYEQYF.

This clonotype has a count of ten or more. The genes are TRBV10-2 and TRBJ2-5; a possible D gene is TRBD1 (5 bases). Trimming removed 3 bases at V and 1 base at J, with 6 bases between. This CDR3 contains 13 residues. Germline V gene data show CDR1 as WSHSY and CDR2 as SAAADI. CDR3 residues: CASSDQGQETQYF. The CDR3 DNA reads as TGCGCCAGCAGTGACCAGGGCCAAGAGACCCAGTACTTC.

This clonotype was counted many times. The V gene is TRBV7-8, the J gene TRBJ1-1; D ambiguous. CDR1 and CDR2 from the germline V gene are SGHVS and FQNEAQ. The CDR3 totals 15 residues. V was shortened by 2 bases and J by 1 base, with 11 bases between the two germline ends. CDR3 sequence: CASSLHPGENTEAFF. The CDR3, as DNA: TGTGCCAGCAGCTTACATCCAGGAGAGAACACTGAAGCTTTCTTT.

This clonotype has just a few counts. The chain has TRBV7-4 and TRBJ2-2; no reliable D call. CDR1 and CDR2 from the germline V gene are SGHVT and SQSDAQ. CDR3 length: 13 amino acids. The germline V and J ends were trimmed by 3 bases and 5 bases, with 7 bases remaining between them. The CDR3 region has the DNA TGTGCCAGCAGCTTCCATCGGACCGGGGAGCTGTTTTTT. This gives the protein CASSFHRTGELFF.

Many counts were recorded for this clonotype. J is TRBJ1-1 and V is TRBV19; a possible D gene is TRBD1 (6 bases). Looked up from germline, CDR1 is LNHDA and CDR2 is SQIVND (reference sequence). V was pared by 1 base and J by 10 bases, with 10 bases between. This CDR3 region has 12 residues. The CDR3 sequence: CASSIGSGAAFF. The CDR3 DNA sequence: TGTGCCAGTAGTATAGGTTCGGGGGCAGCTTTCTTT.

This sequence joins TRBV5-1 and TRBJ2-1, with 8 nucleotides matching TRBD2. V was clipped by 1 base and J by 8 bases; unmatched bases: 8. CDR1 SGHRS and CDR2 YFSETQ come from the germline V gene. This CDR3 contains 15 residues. CDR3 in DNA: TGCGCCAGCAGCTTGCCGGGGGGGCCGGTCCATGAGCAGTTCTTC. This sequence encodes CASSLPGGPVHEQFF.

This clonotype was seen repeatedly, ten times or more. The chain recombines TRBV29-1 with TRBJ2-4, with 9 bases fitting TRBD1. The J segment lost 9 bases and the V segment lost 6 bases, leaving 6 bases of the junction unmatched. This CDR3 region has 12 residues. From germline, CDR1 is SQVTM and CDR2 ANQGSEA. This CDR3 reads CSVGTGSSIQYF. The CDR3 bases are TGCAGCGTCGGGACAGGGAGCAGCATTCAGTACTTC.

V gene TRBV2 combines with J gene TRBJ1-1, with D tentatively TRBD1 (5 bases). The length of the CDR3 is 14 residues. With 6 bases removed from V and 4 bases from J, the gap between germline ends came to 15 bases. CDR1 is SNHLY, CDR2 FYNNEI, per germline. The CDR3 sequence: CASSRDSLSTEAFF. In DNA, the CDR3 is TGTGCCAGCAGCCGCGACAGCCTCTCCACTGAAGCTTTCTTT.

The chain is built from TRBV30 and TRBJ2-2, with TRBD2 matching 15 bases. Per germline, CDR1 GTSNPN and CDR2 SVGIG (reference sequence). The V segment lost 4 bases and the J segment 4 bases; nucleotides outside the gene matches: 4. This CDR3 contains 16 residues. Here the CDR3 reads CAWTGTSGRTTGELFF. For the CDR3, the DNA is TGTGCCTGGACGGGGACTAGCGGGAGGACCACCGGGGAGCTGTTTTTT. The whole variable domain, filled in from reference TRBV30 and TRBJ2-2, reads SQTIHQWPATLVQPVGSPLSLECTVEGTSNPNLYWYRQAAGRGLQLLFYSVGIGQISSEVPQNLSASRPQDRQFILSSKKLLLSDSGFYLCAWTGTSGRTTGELFFGEGSRLTVL.

This clonotype was detected many times. The rearrangement links TRBV12-3 or TRBV12-4 to TRBJ1-2, with D hard to call. The CDR3 runs to 15 residues. V shed 2 bases and J shed 6 bases, with 16 bases lying between them. CDR3 loop: CASSLSMGPLDGYTF. CDR3 bases: TGTGCCAGCAGTTTAAGTATGGGCCCCTTGGATGGCTACACCTTC.

The genes are TRBV7-9 and TRBJ1-3; 7 bases fit TRBD1. Germline-derived CDR1 and CDR2 are SEHNR and FQNEAQ (reference sequence). CDR3 length: 17 residues. Unmatched junction bases numbered 8, after V lost 1 base and J lost 2 bases. The CDR3 DNA reads TGTGCCAGCAGCTTAGTTACAGGGGATCGGGCTGGAAACACCATATATTTT. This gives the protein CASSLVTGDRAGNTIYF.

This clonotype was detected ten times or more. The chain combines TRBV24-1 with TRBJ2-1; 14 bases match TRBD2. Germline V lookup: CDR1 KGHDR, CDR2 SFDVKD. J lost 14 bases, V lost 3 bases, and 8 bases had no gene match. The CDR3 totals 15 residues. The CDR3 DNA reads as TGTGCCACCAGTGATCCTCCGGGACTAGCGGGAGCGAAGTTCTTC. Translated: CATSDPPGLAGAKFF.

CDR3 bases: TGCAGTGCTCCCTGGACGGATGAAAAACTGTTTTTT. Translating gives CSAPWTDEKLFF. This sequence joins TRBV20-1 and TRBJ1-4; no clear D gene. CDR3 length: 12 amino acids. The ends were cut back, 5 bases at V and 6 bases at J, with 10 bases in the middle. CDR1 is DFQATT and CDR2 is SNEGSKA in the germline V gene (reference sequence).

This clonotype has ten or more counts. The chain recombines TRBV6-5 with TRBJ1-2; a possible D gene is TRBD1 (6 bases). V lost 6 bases and J lost 2, with 19 bases in between. Looked up from germline, CDR1 is MNHEY and CDR2 is SVGAGI. The CDR3 runs 16 residues. Here the CDR3 reads CASRAPQGLPNYGYTF. The CDR3 DNA reads as TGTGCCAGCAGGGCACCCCAGGGGCTGCCCAACTATGGCTACACCTTC.